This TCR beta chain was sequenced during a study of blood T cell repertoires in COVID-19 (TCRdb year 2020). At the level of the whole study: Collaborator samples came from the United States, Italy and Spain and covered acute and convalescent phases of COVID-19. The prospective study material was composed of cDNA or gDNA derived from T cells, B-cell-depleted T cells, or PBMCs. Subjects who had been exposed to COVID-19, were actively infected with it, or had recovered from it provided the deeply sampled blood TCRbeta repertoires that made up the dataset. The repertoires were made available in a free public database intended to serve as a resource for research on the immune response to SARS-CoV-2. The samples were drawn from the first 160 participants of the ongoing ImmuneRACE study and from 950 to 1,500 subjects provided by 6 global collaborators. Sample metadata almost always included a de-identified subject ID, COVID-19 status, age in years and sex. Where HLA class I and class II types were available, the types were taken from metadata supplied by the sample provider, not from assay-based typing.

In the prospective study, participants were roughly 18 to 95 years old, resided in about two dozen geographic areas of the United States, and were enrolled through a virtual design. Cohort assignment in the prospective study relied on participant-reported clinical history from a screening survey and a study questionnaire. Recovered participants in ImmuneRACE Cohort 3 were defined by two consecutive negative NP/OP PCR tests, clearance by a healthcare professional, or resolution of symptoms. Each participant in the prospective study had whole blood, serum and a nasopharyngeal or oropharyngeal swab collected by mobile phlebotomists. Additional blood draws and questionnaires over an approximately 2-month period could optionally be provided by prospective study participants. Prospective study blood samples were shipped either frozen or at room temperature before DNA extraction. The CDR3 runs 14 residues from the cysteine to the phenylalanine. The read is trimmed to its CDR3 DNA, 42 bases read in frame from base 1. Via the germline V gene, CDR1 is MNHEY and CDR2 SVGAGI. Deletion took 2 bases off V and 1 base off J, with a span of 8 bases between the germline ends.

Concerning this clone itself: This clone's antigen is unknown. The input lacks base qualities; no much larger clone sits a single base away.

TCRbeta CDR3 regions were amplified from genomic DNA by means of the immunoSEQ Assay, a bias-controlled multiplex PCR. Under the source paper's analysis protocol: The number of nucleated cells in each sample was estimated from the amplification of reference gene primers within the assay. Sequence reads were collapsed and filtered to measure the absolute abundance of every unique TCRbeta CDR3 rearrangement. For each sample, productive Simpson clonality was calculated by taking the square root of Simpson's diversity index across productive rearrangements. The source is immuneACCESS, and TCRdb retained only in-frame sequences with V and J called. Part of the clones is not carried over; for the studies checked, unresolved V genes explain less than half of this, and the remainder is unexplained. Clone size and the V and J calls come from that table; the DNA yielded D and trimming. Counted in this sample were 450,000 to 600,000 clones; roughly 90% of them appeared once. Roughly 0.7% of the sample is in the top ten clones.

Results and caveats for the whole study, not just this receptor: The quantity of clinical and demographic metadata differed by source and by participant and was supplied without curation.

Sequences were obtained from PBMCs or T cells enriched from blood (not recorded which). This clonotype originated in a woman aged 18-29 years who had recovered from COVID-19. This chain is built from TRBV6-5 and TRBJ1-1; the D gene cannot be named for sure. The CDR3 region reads CASSYGLANTEAFF. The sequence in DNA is TGTGCCAGCAGTTACGGGTTAGCGAACACTGAAGCTTTCTTT.